Below, 8 T cell receptor beta chains from the same sample are listed, as sequenced in a study of T cell responses to AZD1222 COVID-19 vaccine. TCRdb keeps only in-frame clones here, not all; method: immunoSEQ multiplex PCR. The repertoire includes approximately 140,000 clones, around 93% of them detected once, and around 5.1% sits in the top ten. This specimen consisted of peripheral blood, obtained on day 0 of AZD1222 vaccination. Source of these receptors: an adult in good health.

J is TRBJ1-2 and V is TRBV6-5; TRBD1 agrees at 8 bases. Germline CDR1 MNHEY, CDR2 SVGAGI. The CDR3 spans 16 residues. The V segment lost 4 bases and the J segment 4 bases; nucleotides outside the gene matches: 11. The CDR3 DNA follows: TGTGCCAGCAGTTCCGCTCCAGGGGGCTCGGGCTATGGCTACACCTTC. It codes for CASSSAPGGSGYGYTF.

This clone was counted only a few times. CDR3 bases: TGTGCCAGCAGCCCTATCAATGGTGGTAAGGATGGCTACACCTTC. Its translation is CASSPINGGKDGYTF. The V and J genes are TRBV7-6 and TRBJ1-2; D uncertain. The CDR3 loop spans 15 amino acids. The germline V gene has CDR1 SGHVS and CDR2 FNYEAQ. V gave up 5 bases and J gave up 6 bases, with 19 bases separating them.

The rearrangement links TRBV19 to TRBJ1-1, with D possibly TRBD1 on 5 matching bases. The germline V gene encodes CDR1 LNHDA and CDR2 SQIVND (reference sequence). The V and J ends lost 5 bases and 1 base respectively, with 8 bases between them. The CDR3 is 13 amino acids. The CDR3, as DNA: TGTGCCAGTAGTGGGACCTCGAACACTGAAGCTTTCTTT. Its translation: CASSGTSNTEAFF.

This clone was recorded a few times. This chain uses TRBV7-3 with TRBJ1-4; 8 bases are a match to TRBD1. This CDR3 has 15 residues. The ends lost 5 bases at V and 0 bases at J; junction bases unmatched: 2. Germline assignment: CDR1 SGHTA and CDR2 FQGTGA. In DNA form, the CDR3 reads TGTGCCAGCAGCCTGGACAGGGCAACTAATGAAAAACTGTTTTTT. Translating it yields CASSLDRATNEKLFF.

The chain joins TRBV7-9 to TRBJ1-2; D remains ambiguous. The V end lost 2 bases, the J end lost 7 bases, and 14 bases lay between the germline ends. The CDR3 loop spans 14 amino acids. Per the germline V gene, CDR1 is SEHNR and CDR2 is FQNEAQ (reference sequence). For the CDR3, the DNA is TGTGCCAGCAGCTTACTGACTGTGGTGTCTGGCTACACCTTC. Translated: CASSLLTVVSGYTF. Full variable domain (missing parts from reference TRBV7-9 and TRBJ1-2): DTGVSQNPRHKITKRGQNVTFRCDPISEHNRLYWYRQTLGQGPEFLTYFQNEAQLEKSRLLSDRFSAERPKGSFSTLEIQRTEQGDSAMYLCASSLLTVVSGYTFGSGTRLTVV.

The count of this clone is one. The rearrangement joins TRBV5-4 to TRBJ2-7; 7 bases are a match to TRBD1. V lost 4 bases and J lost 6; bases outside the gene matches: 7. CDR1 SGHNT and CDR2 YYREEE come from the germline V gene (reference sequence). The CDR3 consists of 13 residues. CDR3 region: CASSDVQGFEQYF. As DNA, the CDR3 is TGTGCCAGCAGCGACGTACAGGGGTTCGAGCAGTACTTC.

The chain is built from TRBV6-1 and TRBJ1-2; D unresolved. Germline assignment: CDR1 MNHNS and CDR2 SASEGT. The CDR3 contains 14 residues. The ends were cut back, 1 base at V and 2 bases at J, with 8 bases in the middle. The CDR3 sequence: CASSEEMVNYGYTF. For the CDR3, the DNA is TGTGCCAGCAGTGAAGAGATGGTAAACTATGGCTACACCTTC.

The chain joins TRBV2 to TRBJ2-1, with 13 bases lining up with TRBD2. This CDR3 has 13 residues. Germline V lookup: CDR1 SNHLY, CDR2 FYNNEI. After removal of 8 bases from V and 7 bases from J, the junction contained 2 bases not matched to a gene. The CDR3 DNA follows: TGTGCCAGCCGGACTAGCGGGAGAAATGAGCAGTTCTTC. As protein: CASRTSGRNEQFF.